This T cell receptor (beta chain) was observed in a study of beta chain features in type 1 diabetes. Study as a whole: Cell yields, age and gender were similar between patients and healthy donors. Study-level results: A moderate, significant TCRB CDR3 shortening appeared in type 1 diabetes across four CD4+ subsets.

Expressed TCRB transcripts were sequenced because the entire RNA isolate underwent reverse transcription. TCRdb's table, derived via immunoSEQ multiplex PCR, lists solely in-frame clones and lacks some. The data contain around 360,000 clones, 10% to 15% of them singletons. CD45RO/CCR7/CD25/CD127/CD95/CD27 separated CD4+ naive, central memory, regulatory and stem cell-like memory cells by sorting. The table lists this clone with a few counts. What it binds is unknown. The sample consisted of naive CD4+ T cells from blood. The sequence came from a woman aged 18-29 years with type 1 diabetes.

DNA for the CDR3: TGTGCCAGCAGCCTCACCCTAGCGGGGGACACAGATACGCAGTATTTT. This sequence encodes CASSLTLAGDTDTQYF. V and J are TRBV5-4 and TRBJ2-3, with 10 bases fitting TRBD2. This CDR3 spans 16 amino acids. Germline V gene sequence: CDR1 SGHNT, CDR2 YYREEE (reference sequence). Unmatched junction bases numbered 7, after V lost 4 bases and J lost 2 bases.